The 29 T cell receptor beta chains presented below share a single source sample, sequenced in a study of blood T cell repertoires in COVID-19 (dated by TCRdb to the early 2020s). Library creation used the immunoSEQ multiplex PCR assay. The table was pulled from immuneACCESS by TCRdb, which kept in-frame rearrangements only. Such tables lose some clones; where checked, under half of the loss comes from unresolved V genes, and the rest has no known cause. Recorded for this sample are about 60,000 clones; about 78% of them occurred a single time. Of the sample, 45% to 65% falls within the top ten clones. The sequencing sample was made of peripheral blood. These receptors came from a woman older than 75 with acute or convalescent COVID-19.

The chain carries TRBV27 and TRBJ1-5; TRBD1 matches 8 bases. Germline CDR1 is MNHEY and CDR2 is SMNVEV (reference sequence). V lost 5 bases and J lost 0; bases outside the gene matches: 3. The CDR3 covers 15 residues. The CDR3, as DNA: TGTGCCAGCAGTCCGGACAGGGCTAGCAATCAGCCCCAGCATTTT. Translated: CASSPDRASNQPQHF.

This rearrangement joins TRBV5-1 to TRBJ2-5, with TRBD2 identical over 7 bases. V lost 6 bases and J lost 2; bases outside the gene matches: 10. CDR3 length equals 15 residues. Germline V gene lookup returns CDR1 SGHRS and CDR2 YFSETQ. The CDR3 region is CASIFGASGQETQYF. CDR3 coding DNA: TGCGCCAGCATCTTTGGGGCTAGCGGTCAAGAGACCCAGTACTTC. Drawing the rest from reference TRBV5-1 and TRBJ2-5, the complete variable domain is KAGVTQTPRYLIKTRGQQVTLSCSPISGHRSVSWYQQTPGQGLQFLFEYFSETQRNKGNFPGRFSGRQFSNSRSEMNVSTLELGDSALYLCASIFGASGQETQYFGPGTRLLVL.

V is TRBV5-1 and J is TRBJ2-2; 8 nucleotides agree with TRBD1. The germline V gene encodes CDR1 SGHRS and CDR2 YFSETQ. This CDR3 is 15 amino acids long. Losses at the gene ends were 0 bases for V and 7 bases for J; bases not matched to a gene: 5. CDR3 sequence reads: CASSLGQGAFGELFF. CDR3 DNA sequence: TGCGCCAGCAGCTTGGGGCAGGGGGCCTTCGGGGAGCTGTTTTTT.

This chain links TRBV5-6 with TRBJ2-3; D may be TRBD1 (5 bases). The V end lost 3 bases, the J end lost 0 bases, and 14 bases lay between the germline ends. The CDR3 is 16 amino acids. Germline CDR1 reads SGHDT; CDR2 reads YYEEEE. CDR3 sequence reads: CASSSLNRQSTDTQYF. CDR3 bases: TGTGCCAGCAGCTCCCTAAATAGACAGAGCACAGATACGCAGTATTTT.

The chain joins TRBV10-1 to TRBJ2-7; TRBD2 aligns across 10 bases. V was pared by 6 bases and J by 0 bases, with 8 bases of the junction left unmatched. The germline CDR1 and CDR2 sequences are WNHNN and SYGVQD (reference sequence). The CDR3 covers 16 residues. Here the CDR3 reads CASRKSGTSVSYEQYF. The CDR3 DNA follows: TGCGCCAGCAGAAAGTCTGGGACTAGCGTCTCCTACGAGCAGTACTTC.

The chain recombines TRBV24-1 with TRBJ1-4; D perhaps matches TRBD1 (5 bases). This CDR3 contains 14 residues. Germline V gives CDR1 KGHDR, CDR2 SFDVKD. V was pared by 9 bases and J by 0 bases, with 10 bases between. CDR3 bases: TGTGCCACCTCGGGGGGGACAACTAATGAAAAACTGTTTTTT. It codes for CATSGGTTNEKLFF.

The CDR3 coding sequence is TGCGCCAGCAGCCAAGAATGGCAGGGTCAGATAGGGTCCTACGAGCAGTACTTC. It encodes CASSQEWQGQIGSYEQYF. The rearrangement joins TRBV4-3 to TRBJ2-7, with a possible D match to TRBD1 (5 bases). The CDR3 consists of 18 residues. V lost 0 bases, J lost 1 base, and 19 bases lay in between. CDR1 and CDR2 from the germline V gene are LGHNA and YSLEER.

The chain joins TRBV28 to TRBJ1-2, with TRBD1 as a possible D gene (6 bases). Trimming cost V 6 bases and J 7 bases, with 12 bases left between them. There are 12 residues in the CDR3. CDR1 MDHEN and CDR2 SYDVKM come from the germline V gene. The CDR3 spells CASSNRVGGYTF. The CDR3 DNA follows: TGTGCCAGCAGCAACAGGGTGGGTGGCTACACCTTC.

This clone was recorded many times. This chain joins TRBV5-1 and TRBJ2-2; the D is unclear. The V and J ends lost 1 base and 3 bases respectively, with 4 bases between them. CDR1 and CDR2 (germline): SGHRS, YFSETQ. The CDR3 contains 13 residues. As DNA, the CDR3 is TGCGCCAGCAGCTTGCCAGACACCGGGGAGCTGTTTTTT. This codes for CASSLPDTGELFF.

CDR3 amino acids: CASSLGGERGMAQYF. DNA for the CDR3: TGTGCCAGCAGCTTGGGGGGAGAGCGGGGGATGGCCCAGTACTTC. The chain combines TRBV5-4 with TRBJ2-5, with 8 bases aligning to TRBD2. The germline gives CDR1 SGHNT, CDR2 YYREEE (reference sequence). Trimming at V came to 0 bases and at J to 9 bases, leaving 10 bases not matched to a gene. This CDR3 contains 15 residues. Full variable domain (rest looked up from reference TRBV5-4 and TRBJ2-5): ETGVTQSPTHLIKTRGQQVTLRCSSQSGHNTVSWYQQALGQGPQFIFQYYREEENGRGNFPPRFSGLQFPNYSSELNVNALELDDSALYLCASSLGGERGMAQYFGPGTRLLVL.

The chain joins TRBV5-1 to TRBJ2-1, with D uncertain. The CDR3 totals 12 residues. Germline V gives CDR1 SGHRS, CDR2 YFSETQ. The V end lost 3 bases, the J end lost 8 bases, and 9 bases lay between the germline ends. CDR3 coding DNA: TGCGCCAGCAGCTCCGAGGTTGATGAGCAGTTCTTC. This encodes CASSSEVDEQFF.

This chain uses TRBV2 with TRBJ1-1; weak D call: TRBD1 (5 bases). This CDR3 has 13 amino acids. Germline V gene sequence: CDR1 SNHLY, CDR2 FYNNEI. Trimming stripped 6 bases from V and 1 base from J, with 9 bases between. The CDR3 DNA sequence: TGTGCCAGCAGGACAGAGAAGAACACTGAAGCTTTCTTT. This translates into CASRTEKNTEAFF.

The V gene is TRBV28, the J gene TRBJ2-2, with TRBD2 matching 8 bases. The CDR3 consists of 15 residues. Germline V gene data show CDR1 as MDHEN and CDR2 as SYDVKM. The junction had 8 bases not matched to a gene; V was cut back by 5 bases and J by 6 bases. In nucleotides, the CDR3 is TGTGCCAGCAGTCCGAGCGGGAGTGTCCCCGGGGAGCTGTTTTTT. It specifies CASSPSGSVPGELFF.

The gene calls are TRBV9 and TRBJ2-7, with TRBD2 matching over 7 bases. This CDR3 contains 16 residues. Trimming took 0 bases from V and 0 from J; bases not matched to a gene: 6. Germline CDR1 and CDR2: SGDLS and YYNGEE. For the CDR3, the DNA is TGTGCCAGCAGCGTAGGGGGGAGGGCCCTCTCCTACGAGCAGTACTTC. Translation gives CASSVGGRALSYEQYF. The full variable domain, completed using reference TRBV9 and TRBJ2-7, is DSGVTQTPKHLITATGQRVTLRCSPRSGDLSVYWYQQSLDQGLQFLIQYYNGEERAKGNILERFSAQQFPDLHSELNLSSLELGDSALYFCASSVGGRALSYEQYFGPGTRLTVT.

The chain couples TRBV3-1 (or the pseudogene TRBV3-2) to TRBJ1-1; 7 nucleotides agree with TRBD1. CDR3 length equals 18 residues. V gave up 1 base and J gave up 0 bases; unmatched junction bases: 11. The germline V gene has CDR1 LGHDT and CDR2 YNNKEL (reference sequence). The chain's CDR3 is CASSQGAASGQVNTEAFF. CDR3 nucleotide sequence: TGTGCCAGCAGCCAAGGAGCCGCTTCCGGACAGGTGAACACTGAAGCTTTCTTT.

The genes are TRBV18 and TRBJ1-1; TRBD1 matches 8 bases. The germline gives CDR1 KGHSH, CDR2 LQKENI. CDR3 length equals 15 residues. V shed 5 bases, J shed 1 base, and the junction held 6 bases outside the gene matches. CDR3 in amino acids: CASSKGQARNTEAFF. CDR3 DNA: TGTGCCAGCTCAAAGGGACAGGCGCGGAACACTGAAGCTTTCTTT.

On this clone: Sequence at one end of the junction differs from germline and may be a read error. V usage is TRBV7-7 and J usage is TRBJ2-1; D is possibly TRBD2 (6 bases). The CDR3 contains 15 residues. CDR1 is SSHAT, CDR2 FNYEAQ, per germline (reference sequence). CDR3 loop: CASSPGTPSYNEQFF. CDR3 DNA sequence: TGTGCTAGCAGCCCGGGGACTCCTTCCTACAATGAGCAGTTCTTC.

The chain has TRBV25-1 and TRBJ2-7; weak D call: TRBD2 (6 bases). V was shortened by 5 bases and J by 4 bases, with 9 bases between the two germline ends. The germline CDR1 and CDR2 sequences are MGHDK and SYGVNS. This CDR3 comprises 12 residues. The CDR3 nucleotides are TGTGCCAGCAGTCGGGAGTGGTACGAGCAGTACTTC. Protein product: CASSREWYEQYF.

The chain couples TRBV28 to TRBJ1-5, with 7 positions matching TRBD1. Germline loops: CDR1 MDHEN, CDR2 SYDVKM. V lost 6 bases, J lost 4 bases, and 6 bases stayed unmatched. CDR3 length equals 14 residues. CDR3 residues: CASRSGQPNQPQHF. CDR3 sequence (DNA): TGTGCCAGCAGATCGGGACAGCCTAATCAGCCCCAGCATTTT.

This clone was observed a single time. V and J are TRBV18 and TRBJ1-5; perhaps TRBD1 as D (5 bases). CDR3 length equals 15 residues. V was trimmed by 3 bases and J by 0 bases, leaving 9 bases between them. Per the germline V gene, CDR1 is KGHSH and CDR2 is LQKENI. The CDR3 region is CASSPGQVSNQPQHF. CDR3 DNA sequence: TGTGCCAGCTCACCGGGGCAGGTTAGCAATCAGCCCCAGCATTTT.

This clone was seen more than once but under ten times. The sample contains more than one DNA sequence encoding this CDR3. The CDR3 DNA reads TGCGCCAGCAGCTTGGATGGACAGGGGAACACTGAAGCTTTCTTT. It yields the protein CASSLDGQGNTEAFF. This chain uses TRBV5-1 with TRBJ1-1; TRBD1 agrees at 8 bases. Per the germline V gene, CDR1 is SGHRS and CDR2 is YFSETQ. This CDR3 has 15 residues. V lost 0 bases and J lost 1; bases outside the gene matches: 2.

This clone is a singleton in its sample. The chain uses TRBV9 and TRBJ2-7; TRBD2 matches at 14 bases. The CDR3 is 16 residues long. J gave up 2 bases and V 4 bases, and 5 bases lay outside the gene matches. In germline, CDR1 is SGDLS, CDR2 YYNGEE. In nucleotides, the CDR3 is TGTGCCAGCAGCCCCAGGGGACTAGCGGGAGCCTACGAGCAGTACTTC. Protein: CASSPRGLAGAYEQYF.

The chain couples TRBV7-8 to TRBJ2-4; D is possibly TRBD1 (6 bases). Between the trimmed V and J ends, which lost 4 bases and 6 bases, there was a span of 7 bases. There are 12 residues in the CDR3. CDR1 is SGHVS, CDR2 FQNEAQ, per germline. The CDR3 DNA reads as TGTGCCAGCAGCTCGACAGGAAACATTCAGTACTTC. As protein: CASSSTGNIQYF.

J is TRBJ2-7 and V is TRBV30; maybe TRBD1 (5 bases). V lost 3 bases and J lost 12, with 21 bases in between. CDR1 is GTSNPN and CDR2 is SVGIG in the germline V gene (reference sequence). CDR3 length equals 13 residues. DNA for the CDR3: TGTGCCTGGAGGCTAGGGAAACCCACAGGTCCGTACTTC. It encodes CAWRLGKPTGPYF. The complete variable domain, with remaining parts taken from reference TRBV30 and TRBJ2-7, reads SQTIHQWPATLVQPVGSPLSLECTVEGTSNPNLYWYRQAAGRGLQLLFYSVGIGQISSEVPQNLSASRPQDRQFILSSKKLLLSDSGFYLCAWRLGKPTGPYFGPGTRLTVT.

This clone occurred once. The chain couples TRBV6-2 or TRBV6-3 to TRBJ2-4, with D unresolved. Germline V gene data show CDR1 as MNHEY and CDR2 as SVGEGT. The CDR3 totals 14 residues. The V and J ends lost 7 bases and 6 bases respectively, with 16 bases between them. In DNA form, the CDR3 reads TGTGCCAGCACCCCCTCGCGGCAAATAAACATTCAGTACTTC. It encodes CASTPSRQINIQYF.

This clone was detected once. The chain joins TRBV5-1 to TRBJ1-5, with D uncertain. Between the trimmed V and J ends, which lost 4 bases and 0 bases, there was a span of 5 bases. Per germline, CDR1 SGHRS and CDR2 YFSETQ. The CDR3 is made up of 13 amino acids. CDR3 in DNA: TGCGCCAGCAGCGTCAGTAGCAATCAGCCCCAGCATTTT. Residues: CASSVSSNQPQHF. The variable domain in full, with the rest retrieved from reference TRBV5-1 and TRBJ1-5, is KAGVTQTPRYLIKTRGQQVTLSCSPISGHRSVSWYQQTPGQGLQFLFEYFSETQRNKGNFPGRFSGRQFSNSRSEMNVSTLELGDSALYLCASSVSSNQPQHFGDGTRLSIL.

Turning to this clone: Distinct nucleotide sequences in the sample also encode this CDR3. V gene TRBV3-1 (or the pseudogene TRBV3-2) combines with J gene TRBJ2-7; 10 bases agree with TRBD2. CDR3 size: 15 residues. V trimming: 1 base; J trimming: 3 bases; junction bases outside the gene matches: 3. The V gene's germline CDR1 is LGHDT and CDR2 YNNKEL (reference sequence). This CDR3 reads CASSQARTSGYEQYF. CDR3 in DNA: TGTGCCAGCAGCCAAGCTCGGACTAGCGGCTACGAGCAGTACTTC.

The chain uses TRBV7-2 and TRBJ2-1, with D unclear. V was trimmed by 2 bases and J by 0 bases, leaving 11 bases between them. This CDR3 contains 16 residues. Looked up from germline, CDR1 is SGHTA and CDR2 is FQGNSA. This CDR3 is CASSLMGVGSYNEQFF. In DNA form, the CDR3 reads TGTGCCAGCAGCTTAATGGGCGTGGGCTCCTACAATGAGCAGTTCTTC.

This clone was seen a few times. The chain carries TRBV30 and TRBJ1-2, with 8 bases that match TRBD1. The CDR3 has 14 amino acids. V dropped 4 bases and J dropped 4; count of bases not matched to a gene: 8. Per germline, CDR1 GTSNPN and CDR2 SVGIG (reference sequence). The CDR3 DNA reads TGTGCCTGGAACGGACAGGGAGCAATCTATGGCTACACCTTC. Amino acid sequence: CAWNGQGAIYGYTF. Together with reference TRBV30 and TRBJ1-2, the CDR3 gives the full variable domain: SQTIHQWPATLVQPVGSPLSLECTVEGTSNPNLYWYRQAAGRGLQLLFYSVGIGQISSEVPQNLSASRPQDRQFILSSKKLLLSDSGFYLCAWNGQGAIYGYTFGSGTRLTVV.